The clone carrying this TCR beta chain was recorded many times. Its matching antigen is unknown. The data were taken from a study of T-cell reconstitution after alpha-beta-depleted transplantation in children. Overall study results and limits: Expanded graft clones numbering several hundred reportedly gave rise to alpha-beta T cells about two months after transplant. Newly made T cells mostly supplied T-cell counts and diversity one year after transplant.

Molecular barcoding with unique molecular identifiers was used for the TCRbeta library. TCRdb reprocessed the PCR reads with MiXCR, giving one entry per CDR3 protein. The sample includes hundreds of thousands of distinct CDR3 sequences, roughly 15% of them seen just once. Germline V gene lookup returns CDR1 DFQATT and CDR2 SNEGSKA (reference sequence). V was shortened by 2 bases and J by 3 bases, with 10 bases between the two germline ends. CDR3 length equals 13 residues. The input for sequencing was PBMCs, mostly from graft donor cells, taken 360 days after TCRalphabeta/CD19-depleted stem cell transplant. The gene calls are TRBV20-1 and TRBJ2-5; D call uncertain. The source of this sequence is a boy in the first two years of life who had a stem cell transplant for Wiskott-Aldrich syndrome, so the T cells may come from the graft donor. The CDR3 here is CSARPDREETQYF. Written as DNA, the CDR3 is TGCAGTGCTAGACCAGACCGGGAAGAGACCCAGTACTTC.